This T cell receptor (beta chain) was profiled in a study of blood T cell repertoires in COVID-19. Germline lookup yields CDR1 LGHDT and CDR2 YNNKEL (reference sequence). CDR3 size: 16 residues. The V and J ends lost 4 bases and 0 bases, in that order; junction bases with no gene match: 8. Original data processing: Reference gene primers were amplified, and this amplification served to estimate nucleated cell counts. Profiled with immunoSEQ multiplex PCR; TCRdb holds only in-frame clones, not every one. V, J and clone size were drawn from that table, and D and trimming were deduced from the DNA. The data contain about 250,000 clones, 84% of them singletons.

The sequence was collected from a middle-aged woman who had recovered from COVID-19. Sequenced input: peripheral blood. This rearrangement joins TRBV3-1 (or the pseudogene TRBV3-2) to TRBJ2-5; 7 bases are shared with TRBD1. CDR3 loop: CASSLGTELYQETQYF. The CDR3 DNA reads TGTGCCAGCAGCCTGGGGACAGAATTATACCAAGAGACCCAGTACTTC.